These 10 T cell receptor beta chains originate from one sample sequenced in a study of T cells generated in artificial thymic organoids. Separate semi-nested PCRs amplified TCRalpha and TCRbeta libraries using constant-region reverse primers in TRAC or TRBC. TCRdb itself ran the 5' RACE reads through MiXCR, one entry per CDR3 protein. The sample consists of about 2,500 distinct CDR3 sequences, 10% to 12% of them appearing once. The specimen was naive CD8+ T cells from the thymus. Subset indicated: CD3+TCRalphabeta+CD8SP T cells; for blood, CD45RO-CCR7+ naive CD8+ T cells. These receptor sequences come from a human donor who gave cord blood stem cells for thymic organoid culture, a cardiac surgery patient who gave postnatal thymus, or a blood donor (not recorded which).

In its sample, this clonotype is medium-sized. Likely a read error: the CDR3 ends without its conserved phenylalanine or tryptophan. The DNA is left out, because the CDR3 cannot be placed on it with certainty; the CDR3 is given as TCRdb lists it. V gene TRBV6-5 combines with J gene TRBJ1-1; the table assigns TRBD1, which was not confirmed against the DNA. The CDR3 is 9 amino acids in total, end residues counted. Germline V lookup: CDR1 MNHEY, CDR2 SVGAGI. This CDR3 reads CASSYQRSG.

This clonotype ranks as medium-sized. The J gene is TRBJ1-2, the V gene TRBV9; D unclear. Germline lookup yields CDR1 SGDLS and CDR2 YYNGEE. V lost 4 bases and J lost 14, with 15 bases in between. The CDR3 consists of 11 residues. This CDR3 is CASSPRDRPTF. DNA for the CDR3: TGTGCCAGCAGCCCTCGTGATCGGCCGACCTTC.

This clonotype is classed as medium-sized (0.01 to 0.1%). The rearrangement uses TRBV12-3 or TRBV12-4 and TRBJ1-1; D unresolved. CDR3 size: 16 residues. The V end lost 5 bases, the J end lost 3 bases, and 19 bases lay between the germline ends. The CDR3 is CASSPRYRSRDTEAFF. The CDR3 coding sequence is TGTGCCAGCAGTCCCAGGTATCGGAGTCGCGACACTGAAGCTTTCTTT.

This clonotype has a handful of counts. The chain recombines TRBV20-1 with TRBJ2-5; 9 bases fit TRBD2. Germline trimming cut 5 bases from V and 4 bases from J; bases unmatched to any gene: 11. Germline-derived CDR1 and CDR2 are DFQATT and SNEGSKA (reference sequence). The CDR3 spans 15 residues. DNA of the CDR3: TGCAGTGCTTACGACCCGACTAGCGGTCGAGAGACCCAGTACTTC. Translating it yields CSAYDPTSGRETQYF.

Judged by abundance, this clonotype is medium-sized. The J gene is TRBJ2-2, the V gene TRBV5-1; 10 bases are a match to TRBD2. Per germline, CDR1 SGHRS and CDR2 YFSETQ. Trimming took 0 bases from V and 1 from J; bases not matched to a gene: 15. This CDR3 has 21 amino acids. DNA of the CDR3: TGCGCCAGCAGCTTGGCCCGGGAGAGGCTAGCGGGGGAGTGGAACACCGGGGAGCTGTTTTTT. Amino acids: CASSLARERLAGEWNTGELFF.

This clonotype is judged medium-sized. J is TRBJ1-1 and V is TRBV6-1; D might be TRBD1 (5 bases). Germline V gene sequence: CDR1 MNHNS, CDR2 SASEGT. The V end lost 1 base, the J end lost 0 bases, and 9 bases lay between the germline ends. This CDR3 spans 15 amino acids. CDR3 sequence: CASSEEGAMNTEAFF. The CDR3 nucleotides are TGTGCCAGCAGTGAAGAAGGGGCCATGAACACTGAAGCTTTCTTT.

By share, this clonotype counts as medium-sized (0.01 to 0.1%). The gene calls are TRBV27 and TRBJ1-2; D unclear. CDR1 is MNHEY, CDR2 SMNVEV, per germline (reference sequence). The V end was cut by 5 bases, the J end by 6 bases, with 13 bases between. The CDR3 consists of 13 residues. CDR3 region: CASSLSSRNGYTF. The CDR3 region has the DNA TGTGCCAGCAGTCTGAGTAGCCGCAATGGCTACACCTTC.

This clonotype qualifies as medium-sized. V usage is TRBV5-5 and J usage is TRBJ2-2; D is perhaps TRBD1 (6 bases). Germline V lookup: CDR1 SGHKS, CDR2 YYEKEE (reference sequence). The CDR3 has 13 amino acids. The V end was cut by 4 bases, the J end by 6 bases, with 10 bases between. The CDR3 region has the DNA TGTGCCAGCAGCAGGGACATCTCCGGGGAGCTGTTTTTT. It encodes CASSRDISGELFF.

By frequency in the sample, this clonotype is medium-sized. The chain has TRBV18 and TRBJ2-5, with 12 nucleotides matching TRBD1. The CDR3 totals 16 residues. V lost 3 bases, J lost 5 bases, and 7 bases stayed unmatched. Looked up from germline, CDR1 is KGHSH and CDR2 is LQKENI. CDR3 loop: CASSPRDRGLLETQYF. The CDR3 DNA reads TGTGCCAGCTCACCCCGGGACAGGGGGCTTCTGGAGACCCAGTACTTC.

This clonotype is labeled as medium-sized. The chain is built from TRBV7-9 and TRBJ1-1; TRBD1 might be the D (5 bases). The CDR3 is made up of 15 amino acids. Germline-derived CDR1 and CDR2 are SEHNR and FQNEAQ (reference sequence). With 2 bases removed from V and 3 bases from J, the gap between germline ends came to 13 bases. CDR3 region: CASSLKGFGYTEAFF. CDR3 in DNA: TGTGCCAGCAGCTTAAAGGGGTTTGGGTACACTGAAGCTTTCTTT.